These T cell receptor beta chains were read from a single sample in a study of T cells in localized non-small cell lung cancer. Profiled with immunoSEQ multiplex PCR; TCRdb holds only in-frame clones, not every one. The sample includes under 4,500 clones, under 30% of them seen just once. Sequenced material: lung tumor tissue, taken before any cancer treatment. The receptors were gathered from a woman aged 40-70 years with stage I lung adenocarcinoma. Both conserved end residues are trimmed from each CDR3. Each record gives: CDR3 protein, V gene, J gene.

CDR3: ASSYSTYGRAEQY
V: TRBV6-8
J: TRBJ2-7

CDR3: ASSLVSGGHNEQF
V: TRBV11-3
J: TRBJ2-1

CDR3: ASSRFNSPLH
V: TRBV6-8
J: TRBJ1-6

CDR3: ASSQGGSTDTQY
V: TRBV9
J: TRBJ2-3

CDR3: ASSADRGTEAF
V: TRBV7-1
J: TRBJ1-1

CDR3: ASSRQGFRETQY
V: TRBV28
J: TRBJ2-5

CDR3: ASSIGRGASNQPQH
V: TRBV19
J: TRBJ1-5

CDR3: ASIGGTSSYEQY
V: TRBV6-8
J: TRBJ2-7

CDR3: ASNHPGDTLGGYT
V: TRBV19
J: TRBJ1-2

CDR3: ASSAVMGPDTQY
V: TRBV9
J: TRBJ2-3

CDR3: AISEGQRRAF
V: TRBV6-1
J: TRBJ1-1

CDR3: ASSRDRGYYGYT
V: TRBV11-3
J: TRBJ1-2

CDR3: ASSYSGSRDRSSPLH
V: TRBV6-8
J: TRBJ1-6

CDR3: ATSRVLEGGYGYT
V: TRBV15
J: TRBJ1-2

CDR3: ASSPSATQETQY
V: TRBV18
J: TRBJ2-5

CDR3: ASSLSAGRGRSAQH
V: TRBV28
J: TRBJ1-5

CDR3: ASSVTAPGEQF
V: TRBV9
J: TRBJ2-1

CDR3: AISEGPPGEQF
V: TRBV10-3
J: TRBJ2-1

CDR3: ASSQYLGNEQF
V: TRBV14
J: TRBJ2-1

CDR3: ASSLFGSSYEQY
V: TRBV5-1
J: TRBJ2-7

CDR3: ASSLGVGVQPQH
V: TRBV11-3
J: TRBJ1-5

CDR3: SVVRRGPGTEAF
V: TRBV29-1
J: TRBJ1-1

CDR3: AISESRGAATEAF
V: TRBV10-3
J: TRBJ1-1

CDR3: ASSLMGDSYEQY
V: TRBV6-8
J: TRBJ2-7

CDR3: ASRLSGGVAKNIQY
V: TRBV28
J: TRBJ2-4

CDR3: ASRQGYGYT
V: TRBV6-7
J: TRBJ1-2

CDR3: ASSLTSGFEF
V: TRBV28
J: TRBJ2-1

CDR3: ASSQGLKSRELF
V: TRBV1
J: TRBJ2-2

CDR3: ASSIQEGQGDTEAF
V: TRBV19
J: TRBJ1-1

CDR3: ASTEWGVGNTIY
V: TRBV19
J: TRBJ1-3

CDR3: ASSYQRTLANYGYT
V: TRBV6-8
J: TRBJ1-2

CDR3: ASSFTGGTEAF
V: TRBV23-1
J: TRBJ1-1